This T cell receptor (beta chain) was found in a study of cytomegalovirus exposure and HLA in healthy donors. Study information: Some 85 million unique TCRs, all from HLA-typed donors, were included in an early release of the data.

Study-wide points: Some V segments, TRBV6-2 and TRBV6-3 among them, were indistinguishable and were therefore excluded. In an earlier analysis, most TCR beta V segments were productive about 87% or about 30% of the time. The study listed about 150 cytomegalovirus-associated TCR beta chains.

Comments on this clone: The antigen is unknown.

This PCR relied on a set of 60 Vbeta primers and 13 Jbeta primers. Here immunoSEQ multiplex PCR was the method, and the copy in TCRdb shows in-frame clones only, minus some. The sample's table shows more than 40,000 clones. CDR3 length equals 15 residues. Germline V gene sequence: CDR1 SQVTM, CDR2 ANQGSEA. The junction had 6 bases not matched to a gene; V was cut back by 8 bases and J by 2 bases. The sample taken for sequencing was PBMCs. The sequence came from a woman in her thirties or forties in good health and CMV-seronegative. The chain couples TRBV29-1 to TRBJ2-1; 13 positions agree with TRBD2. Written as DNA, the CDR3 is TGCAGCACTGACGGGACTAGCGGGACCTACAATGAGCAGTTCTTC. It codes for CSTDGTSGTYNEQFF.